Here is one T cell receptor beta chain with its context. Its antigen specificity is not known. Base qualities are not recorded, but no much larger clone differs from it by a single base. These data originate in a study of blood T cells in healthy people across ages (dated by TCRdb to the mid-2010s). About the investigation overall: In model experiments, roughly one uniquely barcoded TCR beta cDNA molecule per two T cells was captured by template switching. Using the same blood draw, the study looked at two additional independent replicas of 1 million unique cDNA reads for two donors, one aged 18 to 29 and the other aged 80 or older. The study measured age-related changes in TCR beta repertoire diversity using deep sequencing normalized with unique cDNA molecular identifiers. To avoid experimental bias, donors of different ages were randomly spread across the sequencing lanes. Donors were grouped into four age groups: young (average approximately 16 years), middle-aged (39), aged (around 60) and long-lived (around 80). Broader findings and caveats from the paper: Conclusive comparison of naive and antigen-experienced compartments was prevented by the profiling of bulk unsorted PBMCs. As age increased, observed TCR beta diversity per million T cells dropped in a roughly linear way, and a significant reduction was already evident by age about 36. Compared with the aged group, more naive CD4+ T cells, fewer expanded clones and increased TCR diversity were shown by the long-lived group, suggesting age selection. Estimates of total diversity based on one million sequenced T cells were considered lower bounds and underestimates. The CMV infection status of donors was not known, potentially confounding age-related changes in expanded clonotypes. A strong correlation was found between observed TCR beta diversity and the percentage of naive T cells measured by flow cytometry.

Library generation was performed with 5' RACE. The instrument was an Illumina HiSeq 2500. The second PCR ran for about 7 to 11 cycles and used a J-beta primer mix along with a sample-barcoded 5' primer. A template-switch 5' adaptor carrying 12 random nucleotides introduced a unique molecular identifier onto each TCR beta cDNA molecule. At least 3 million CDR3-containing paired-end reads were obtained from each sample. First-strand cDNA was synthesized from all RNA with the Mint cDNA synthesis kit, primed by a TRBC-specific oligonucleotide. Following uracil-DNA glycosylase treatment, a first 18-cycle PCR with universal primers M1SS and BC2_uni_R was performed on all cDNA. In the paper's pipeline: For normalization, 1 million high-quality reads, each with a distinct molecular identifier, were randomly selected from each sample. Reads with shared molecular identifiers were discarded instead of being binned into consensus sequences. MiTCR, run with a Q25 quality threshold and the strictest error-elimination algorithm, handled CDR3 identification, clonotype clustering and error correction. A nonparametric unseen species model using Euler transformation provided a lower-bound estimate of total TCR beta diversity. The public reads were run again by TCRdb, first through fastp at Q25 and then through MiXCR, and only productive beta chains were kept. Rows merge per CDR3 protein into single entries with the most common DNA and genes. Clone size and V and J calls follow TCRdb, not the original study. The sample data list over 1,300,000 distinct CDR3 sequences, and approximately 59% of these were observed just once. About 6.3% of the sample comes from the top ten.

Compared with germline, V lacks 7 bases and J lacks 3 bases; bases without a gene match: 6. Counted from cysteine to phenylalanine, this CDR3 has 14 amino acids. Just the 42-base CDR3 DNA is kept, in frame starting at base 1. CDR1 and CDR2 are drawn from the germline V gene: MNHEY, SVGAGI. Donors were 39 systemically healthy Caucasian individuals from Russia aged 6 to 90 years. Each donor gave ten milliliters of peripheral blood, drawn into EDTA-treated Vacutainer tubes. PBMCs were isolated by Ficoll-Paque density-gradient centrifugation, with at least 6 million obtained per sample. Trizol reagent was used to extract total RNA from PBMCs, with at least 5.5 micrograms per sample. Naive CD45RAhigh/CD27high T cell percentages were measured by flow cytometry on a PBMC aliquot from every donor.

This chain joins TRBV6-5 to TRBJ2-7; TRBD2 matches 10 bases in the middle. This TCR came from a man aged 18-30 years in good health. Sequencing input: blood. The bases are TGTGCCAGCAAGATTGGGACTAGCGTCTACGAGCAGTACTTC. Its translation is CASKIGTSVYEQYF.